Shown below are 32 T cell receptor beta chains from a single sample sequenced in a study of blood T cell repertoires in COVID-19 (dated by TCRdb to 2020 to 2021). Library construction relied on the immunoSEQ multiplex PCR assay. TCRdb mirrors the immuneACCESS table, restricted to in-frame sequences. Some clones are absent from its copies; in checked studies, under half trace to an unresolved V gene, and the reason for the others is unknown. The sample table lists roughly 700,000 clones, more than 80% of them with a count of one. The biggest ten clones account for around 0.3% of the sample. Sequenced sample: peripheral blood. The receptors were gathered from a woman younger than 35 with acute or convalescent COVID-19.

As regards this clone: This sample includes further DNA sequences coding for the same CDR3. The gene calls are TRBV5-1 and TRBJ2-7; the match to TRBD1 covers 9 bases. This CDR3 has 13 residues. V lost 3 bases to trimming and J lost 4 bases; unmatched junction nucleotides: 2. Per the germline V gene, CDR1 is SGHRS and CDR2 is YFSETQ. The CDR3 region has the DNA TGCGCCAGCAGCTCCGGGACAGGGTACGAGCAGTACTTC. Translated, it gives CASSSGTGYEQYF.

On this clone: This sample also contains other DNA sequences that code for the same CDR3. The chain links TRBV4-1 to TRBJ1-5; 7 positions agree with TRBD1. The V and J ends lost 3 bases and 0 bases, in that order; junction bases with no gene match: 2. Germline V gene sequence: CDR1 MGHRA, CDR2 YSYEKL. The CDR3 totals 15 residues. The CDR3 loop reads CASSQGQYSNQPQHF. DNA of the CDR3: TGCGCCAGCAGCCAGGGACAGTATAGCAATCAGCCCCAGCATTTT.

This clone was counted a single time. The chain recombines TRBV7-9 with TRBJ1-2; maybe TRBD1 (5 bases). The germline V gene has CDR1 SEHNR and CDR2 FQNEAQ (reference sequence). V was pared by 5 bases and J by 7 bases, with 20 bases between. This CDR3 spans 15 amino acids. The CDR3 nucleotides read TGTGCCAGCAGCCGACTACGGGACTTCGCGCGTGGCTACACCTTC. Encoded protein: CASSRLRDFARGYTF.

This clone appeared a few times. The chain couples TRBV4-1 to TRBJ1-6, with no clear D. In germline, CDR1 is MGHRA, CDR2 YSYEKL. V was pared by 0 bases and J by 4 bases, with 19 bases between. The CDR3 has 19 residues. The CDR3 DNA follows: TGCGCCAGCAGCCAAGATAAAGGAGGGCAGGCTGTTTATAATTCACCCCTCCACTTT. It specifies CASSQDKGGQAVYNSPLHF.

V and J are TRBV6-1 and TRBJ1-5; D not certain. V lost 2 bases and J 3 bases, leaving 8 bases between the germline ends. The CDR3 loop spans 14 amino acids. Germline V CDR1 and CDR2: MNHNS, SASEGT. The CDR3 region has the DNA TGTGCCAGCAGTGAAAGGCGGGCCAATCAGCCCCAGCATTTT. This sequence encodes CASSERRANQPQHF.

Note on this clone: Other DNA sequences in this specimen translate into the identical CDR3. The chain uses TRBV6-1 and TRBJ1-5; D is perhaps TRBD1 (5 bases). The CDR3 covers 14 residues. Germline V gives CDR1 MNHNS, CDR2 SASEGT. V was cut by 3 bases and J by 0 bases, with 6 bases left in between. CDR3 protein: CASSEGGSNQPQHF. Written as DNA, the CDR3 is TGTGCCAGCAGTGAGGGGGGTAGCAATCAGCCCCAGCATTTT.

The CDR3 nucleotides are TGTGCCTGGAGTCCGAGGACAGTCCTCAGGGACTATGGCTACACCTTC. It translates to CAWSPRTVLRDYGYTF. The rearrangement joins TRBV30 to TRBJ1-2; D might be TRBD1 (6 bases). The CDR3 contains 16 residues. Trimming left V 2 bases short and J 3 bases short, with 19 bases between. Per the germline V gene, CDR1 is GTSNPN and CDR2 is SVGIG (reference sequence).

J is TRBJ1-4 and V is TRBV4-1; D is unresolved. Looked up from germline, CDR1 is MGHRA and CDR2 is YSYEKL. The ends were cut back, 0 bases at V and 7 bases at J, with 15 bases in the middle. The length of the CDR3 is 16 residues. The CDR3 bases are TGCGCCAGCAGCCAAGACGGCGACACCGTCTCTGAAAAACTGTTTTTT. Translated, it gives CASSQDGDTVSEKLFF.

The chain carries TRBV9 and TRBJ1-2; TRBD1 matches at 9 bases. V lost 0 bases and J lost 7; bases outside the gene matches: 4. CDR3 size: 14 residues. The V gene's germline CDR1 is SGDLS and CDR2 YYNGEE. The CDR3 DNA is TGTGCCAGCAGCGTAGATGGACAGGGGTCTGGCTACACCTTC. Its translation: CASSVDGQGSGYTF. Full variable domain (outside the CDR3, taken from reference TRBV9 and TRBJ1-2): DSGVTQTPKHLITATGQRVTLRCSPRSGDLSVYWYQQSLDQGLQFLIQYYNGEERAKGNILERFSAQQFPDLHSELNLSSLELGDSALYFCASSVDGQGSGYTFGSGTRLTVV.

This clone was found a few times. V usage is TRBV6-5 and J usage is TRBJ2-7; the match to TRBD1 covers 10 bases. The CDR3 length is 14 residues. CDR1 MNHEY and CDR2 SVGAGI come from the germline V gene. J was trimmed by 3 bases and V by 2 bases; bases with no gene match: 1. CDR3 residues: CASSYGDRGYEQYF. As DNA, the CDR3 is TGTGCCAGCAGTTACGGGGACAGGGGCTACGAGCAGTACTTC.

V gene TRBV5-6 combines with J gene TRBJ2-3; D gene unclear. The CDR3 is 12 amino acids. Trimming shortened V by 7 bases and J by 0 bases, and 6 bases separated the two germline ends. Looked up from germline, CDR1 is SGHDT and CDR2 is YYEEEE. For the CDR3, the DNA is TGTGCCAGCTGGGCTAGCACAGATACGCAGTATTTT. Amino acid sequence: CASWASTDTQYF.

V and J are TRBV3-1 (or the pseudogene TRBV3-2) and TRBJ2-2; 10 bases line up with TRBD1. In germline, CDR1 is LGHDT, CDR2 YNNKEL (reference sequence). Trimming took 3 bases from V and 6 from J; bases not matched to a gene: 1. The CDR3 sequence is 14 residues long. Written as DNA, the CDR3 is TGTGCCAGCAGCCAGGGACAGGGGCCCGGGGAGCTGTTTTTT. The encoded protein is CASSQGQGPGELFF.

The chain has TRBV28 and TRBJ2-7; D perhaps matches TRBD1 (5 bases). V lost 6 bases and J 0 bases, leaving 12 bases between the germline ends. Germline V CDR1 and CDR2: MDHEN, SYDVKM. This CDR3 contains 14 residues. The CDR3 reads CASRSTESSYEQYF. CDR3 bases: TGTGCCAGCAGATCGACAGAGAGCTCCTACGAGCAGTACTTC.

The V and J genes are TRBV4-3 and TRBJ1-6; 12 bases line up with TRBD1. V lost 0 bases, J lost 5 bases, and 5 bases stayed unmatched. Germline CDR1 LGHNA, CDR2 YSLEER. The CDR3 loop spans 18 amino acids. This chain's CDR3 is CASSQDTGQGAHNSPLHF. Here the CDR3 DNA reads TGCGCCAGCAGCCAAGATACGGGACAGGGGGCGCATAATTCACCCCTCCACTTT.

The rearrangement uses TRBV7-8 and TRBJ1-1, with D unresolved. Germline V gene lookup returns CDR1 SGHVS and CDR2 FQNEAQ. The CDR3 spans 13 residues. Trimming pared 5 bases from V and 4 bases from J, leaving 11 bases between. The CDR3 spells CASSPRTFTEAFF. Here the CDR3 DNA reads TGTGCCAGCAGCCCCAGAACCTTCACTGAAGCTTTCTTT.

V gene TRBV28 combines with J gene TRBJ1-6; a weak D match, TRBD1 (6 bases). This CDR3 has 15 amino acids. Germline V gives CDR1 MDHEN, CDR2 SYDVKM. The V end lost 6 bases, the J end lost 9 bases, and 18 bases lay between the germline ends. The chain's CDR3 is CASSPEQGWRSPLHF. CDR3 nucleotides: TGTGCCAGCAGCCCGGAACAGGGTTGGCGTTCACCCCTCCACTTT.

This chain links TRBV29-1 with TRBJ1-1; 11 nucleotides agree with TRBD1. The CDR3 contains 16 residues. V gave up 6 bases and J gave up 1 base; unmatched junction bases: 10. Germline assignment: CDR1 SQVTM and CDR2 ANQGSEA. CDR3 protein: CSVPSGQGASNTEAFF. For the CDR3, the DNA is TGCAGCGTCCCTAGCGGACAGGGGGCCTCGAACACTGAAGCTTTCTTT.

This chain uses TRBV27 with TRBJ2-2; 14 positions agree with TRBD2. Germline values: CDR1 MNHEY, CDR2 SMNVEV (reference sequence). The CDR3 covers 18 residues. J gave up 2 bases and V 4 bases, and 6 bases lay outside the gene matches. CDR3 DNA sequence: TGTGCCAGCAGTTCTGGACTAGCGGGGGGACCTAACACCGGGGAGCTGTTTTTT. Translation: CASSSGLAGGPNTGELFF.

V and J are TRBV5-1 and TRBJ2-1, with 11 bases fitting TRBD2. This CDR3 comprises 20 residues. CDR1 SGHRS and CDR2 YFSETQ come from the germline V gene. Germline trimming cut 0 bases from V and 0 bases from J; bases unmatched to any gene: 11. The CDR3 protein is CASSLGFLGLAGGSYNEQFF. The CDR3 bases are TGCGCCAGCAGCTTGGGATTTCTGGGGCTAGCGGGGGGCTCCTACAATGAGCAGTTCTTC.

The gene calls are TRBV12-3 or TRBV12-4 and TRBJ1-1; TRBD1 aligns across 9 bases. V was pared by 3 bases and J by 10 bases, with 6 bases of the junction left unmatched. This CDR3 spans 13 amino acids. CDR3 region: CASSFPVGQGAFF. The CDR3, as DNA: TGTGCCAGCAGTTTTCCGGTGGGACAGGGAGCTTTCTTT.

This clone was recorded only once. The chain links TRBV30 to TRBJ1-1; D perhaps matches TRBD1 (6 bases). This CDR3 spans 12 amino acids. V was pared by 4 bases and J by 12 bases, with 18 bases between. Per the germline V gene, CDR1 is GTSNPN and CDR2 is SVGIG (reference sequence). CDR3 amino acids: CAWNHGGGSTFF. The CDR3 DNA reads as TGTGCCTGGAATCACGGGGGGGGCTCAACTTTCTTT.

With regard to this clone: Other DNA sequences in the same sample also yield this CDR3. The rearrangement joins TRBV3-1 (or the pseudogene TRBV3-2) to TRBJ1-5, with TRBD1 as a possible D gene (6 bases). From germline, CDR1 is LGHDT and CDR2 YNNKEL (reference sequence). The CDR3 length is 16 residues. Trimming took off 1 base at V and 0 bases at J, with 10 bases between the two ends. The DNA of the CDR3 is TGTGCCAGCAGCCAAGGGACAGCTTATAGCAATCAGCCCCAGCATTTT. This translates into CASSQGTAYSNQPQHF.

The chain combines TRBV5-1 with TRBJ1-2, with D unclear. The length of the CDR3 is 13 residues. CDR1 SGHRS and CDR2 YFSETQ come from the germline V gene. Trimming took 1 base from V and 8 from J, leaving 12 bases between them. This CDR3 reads CASSLSGYSGYTF. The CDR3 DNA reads TGCGCCAGCAGCTTGAGTGGATATAGCGGCTACACCTTC.

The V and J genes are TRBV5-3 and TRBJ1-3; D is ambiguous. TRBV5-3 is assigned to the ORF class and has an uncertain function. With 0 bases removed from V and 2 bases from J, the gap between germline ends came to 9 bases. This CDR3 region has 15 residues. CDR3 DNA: TGTGCCAGAAGCTTGGCCGAGGCGGCTGGAAACACCATATATTTT. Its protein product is CARSLAEAAGNTIYF.

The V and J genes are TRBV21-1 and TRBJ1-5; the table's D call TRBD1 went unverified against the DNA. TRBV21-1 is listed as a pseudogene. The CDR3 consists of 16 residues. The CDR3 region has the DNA TGTGCCAGCAGCATAACCAGGTTTTGTGGGAATCAGCCCCAGCATTTT. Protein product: CASSITRFCGNQPQHF.

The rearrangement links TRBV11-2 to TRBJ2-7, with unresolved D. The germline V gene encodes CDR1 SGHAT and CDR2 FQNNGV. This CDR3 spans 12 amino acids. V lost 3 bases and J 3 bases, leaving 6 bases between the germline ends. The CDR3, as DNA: TGTGCCAGCAGCTTTAAGAGCTACGAGCAGTACTTC. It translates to CASSFKSYEQYF.

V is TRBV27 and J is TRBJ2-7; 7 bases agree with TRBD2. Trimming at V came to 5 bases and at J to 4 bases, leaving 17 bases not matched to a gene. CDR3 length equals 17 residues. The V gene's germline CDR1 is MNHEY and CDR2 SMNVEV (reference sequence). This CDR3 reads CASSPGFGREIPYEQYF. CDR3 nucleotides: TGTGCCAGCAGTCCGGGTTTTGGGCGGGAGATTCCGTACGAGCAGTACTTC.

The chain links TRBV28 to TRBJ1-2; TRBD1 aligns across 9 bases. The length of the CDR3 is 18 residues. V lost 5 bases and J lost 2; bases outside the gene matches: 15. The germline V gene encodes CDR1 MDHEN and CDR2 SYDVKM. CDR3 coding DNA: TGTGCCAGCAGTACCCATTTTAGCGGGACAGGGTACAACTATGGCTACACCTTC. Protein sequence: CASSTHFSGTGYNYGYTF.

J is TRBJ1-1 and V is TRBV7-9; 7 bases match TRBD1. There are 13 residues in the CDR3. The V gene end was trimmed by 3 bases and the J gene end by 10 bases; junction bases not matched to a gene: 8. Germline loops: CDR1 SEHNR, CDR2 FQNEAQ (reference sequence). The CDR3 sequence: CASSFLGGFRAFF. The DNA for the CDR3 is TGTGCCAGCAGCTTCTTAGGGGGCTTTCGAGCTTTCTTT.

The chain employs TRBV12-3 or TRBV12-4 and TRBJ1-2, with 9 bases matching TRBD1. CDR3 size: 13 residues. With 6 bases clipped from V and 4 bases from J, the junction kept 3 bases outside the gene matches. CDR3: CASSTGQGYGYTF. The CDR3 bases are TGTGCCAGCAGCACGGGACAGGGCTATGGCTACACCTTC.

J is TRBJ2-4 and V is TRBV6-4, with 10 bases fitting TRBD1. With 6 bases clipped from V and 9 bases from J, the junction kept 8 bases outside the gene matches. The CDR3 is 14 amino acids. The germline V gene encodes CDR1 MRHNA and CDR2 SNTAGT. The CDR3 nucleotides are TGTGCCAGCAGCGCCGACAGGGGGCAGGGCATTCAGTACTTC. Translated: CASSADRGQGIQYF.

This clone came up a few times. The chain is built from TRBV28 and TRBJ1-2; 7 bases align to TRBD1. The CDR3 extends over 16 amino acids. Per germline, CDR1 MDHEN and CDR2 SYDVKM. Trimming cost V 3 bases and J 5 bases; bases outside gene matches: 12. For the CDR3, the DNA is TGTGCCAGCAGTTTTACTTCGAAGGGGGCTAGGTATGGCTACACCTTC. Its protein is CASSFTSKGARYGYTF.